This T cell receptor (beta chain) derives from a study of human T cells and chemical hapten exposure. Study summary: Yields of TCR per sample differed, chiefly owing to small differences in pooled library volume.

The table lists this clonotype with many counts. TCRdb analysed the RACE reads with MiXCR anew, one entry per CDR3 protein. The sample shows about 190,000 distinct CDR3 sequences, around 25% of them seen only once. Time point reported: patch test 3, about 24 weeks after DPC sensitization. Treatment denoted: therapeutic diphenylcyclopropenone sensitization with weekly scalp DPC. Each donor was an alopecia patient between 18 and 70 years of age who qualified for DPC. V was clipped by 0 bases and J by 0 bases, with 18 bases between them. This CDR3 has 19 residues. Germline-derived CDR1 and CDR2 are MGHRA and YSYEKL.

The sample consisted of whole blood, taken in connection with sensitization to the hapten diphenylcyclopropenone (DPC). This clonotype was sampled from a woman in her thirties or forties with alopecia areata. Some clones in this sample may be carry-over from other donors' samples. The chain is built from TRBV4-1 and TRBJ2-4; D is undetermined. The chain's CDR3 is CASSQDRVALSPAKNIQYF. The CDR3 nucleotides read TGCGCCAGCAGCCAAGACCGGGTTGCACTATCCCCAGCCAAAAACATTCAGTACTTC.